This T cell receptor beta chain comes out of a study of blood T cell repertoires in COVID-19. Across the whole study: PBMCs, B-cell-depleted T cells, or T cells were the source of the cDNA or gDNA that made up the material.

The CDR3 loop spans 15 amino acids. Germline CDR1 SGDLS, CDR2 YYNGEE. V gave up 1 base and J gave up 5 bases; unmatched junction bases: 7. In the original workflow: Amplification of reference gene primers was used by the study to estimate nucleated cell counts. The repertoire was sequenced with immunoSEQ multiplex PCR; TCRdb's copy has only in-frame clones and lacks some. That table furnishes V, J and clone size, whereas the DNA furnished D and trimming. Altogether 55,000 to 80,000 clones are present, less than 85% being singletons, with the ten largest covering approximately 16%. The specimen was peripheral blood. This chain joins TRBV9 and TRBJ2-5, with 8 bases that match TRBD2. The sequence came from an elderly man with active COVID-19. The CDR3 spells CASSVYSGDAETQYF. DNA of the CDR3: TGTGCCAGCAGCGTATATAGCGGGGATGCGGAGACCCAGTACTTC.